The 10 T cell receptor beta chains reported below all come from one sample, sequenced in a study of T cell responses to AZD1222 COVID-19 vaccine. TCRdb's table, derived via immunoSEQ multiplex PCR, lists solely in-frame clones and lacks some. The sample includes around 130,000 clones, 70% to 90% of them seen just once. This specimen consisted of peripheral blood, obtained on day 0 of AZD1222 vaccination. The receptors here all came from an adult in good health.

This clone turned up a few times. This rearrangement joins TRBV5-1 to TRBJ1-1, with D possibly TRBD1 on 6 matching bases. The germline V gene encodes CDR1 SGHRS and CDR2 YFSETQ. The CDR3 is 15 residues long. Deletions cut 3 bases from V and 5 bases from J, with 17 bases between. The CDR3 region is CASSWGLEGETEAFF. CDR3 nucleotide sequence: TGCGCCAGCAGCTGGGGGCTCGAGGGAGAAACTGAAGCTTTCTTT.

This clone was counted only a few times. The chain joins TRBV5-1 to TRBJ2-1, with 8 bases lining up with TRBD2. V lost 0 bases, J lost 2 bases, and 1 base stayed unmatched. Germline CDR1 and CDR2: SGHRS and YFSETQ. The CDR3 contains 15 residues. The DNA for the CDR3 is TGCGCCAGCAGCTTGGCGGGAGGGACCTACAATGAGCAGTTCTTC. It encodes CASSLAGGTYNEQFF.

The gene calls are TRBV5-4 and TRBJ2-5; weak D call: TRBD2 (6 bases). This CDR3 region has 13 residues. CDR1 and CDR2 (germline): SGHNT, YYREEE (reference sequence). V dropped 1 base and J dropped 4 bases, with 8 bases sitting between them. The CDR3, as DNA: TGTGCCAGCAGCTTGTTGGGGGGAGAGACCCAGTACTTC. Translation gives CASSLLGGETQYF.

This clone was found once. V and J are TRBV6-5 and TRBJ1-6; D is perhaps TRBD1 (6 bases). The CDR3 is 15 residues long. Germline CDR1 and CDR2: MNHEY and SVGAGI. The V end lost 2 bases, the J end lost 8 bases, and 13 bases lay between the germline ends. The CDR3 loop is CASSYGSAGDSPLHF. DNA for the CDR3: TGTGCCAGCAGTTACGGATCTGCAGGGGATTCACCCCTCCACTTT.

The chain uses TRBV29-1 and TRBJ1-1; D ambiguous. Trimming left V 5 bases short and J 0 bases short, with 10 bases between. The CDR3 is made up of 13 amino acids. Per the germline V gene, CDR1 is SQVTM and CDR2 is ANQGSEA. The CDR3 sequence: CSVRMEMNTEAFF. CDR3 in DNA: TGCAGCGTTCGGATGGAAATGAACACTGAAGCTTTCTTT.

The gene calls are TRBV11-2 and TRBJ2-7; D could derive from TRBD1 or TRBD2 (5 bases each). This CDR3 region has 15 residues. V was shortened by 5 bases and J by 3 bases, with 17 bases between the two germline ends. Germline V lookup: CDR1 SGHAT, CDR2 FQNNGV. The CDR3 reads CASSAPVLGDYEQYF. CDR3 DNA sequence: TGTGCCAGCAGCGCACCCGTGTTGGGGGACTACGAGCAGTACTTC. Using reference TRBV11-2 and TRBJ2-7 for the parts outside the CDR3, the full variable domain is EAGVAQSPRYKIIEKRQSVAFWCNPISGHATLYWYQQILGQGPKLLIQFQNNGVVDDSQLPKDRFSAERLKGVDSTLKIQPAKLEDSAVYLCASSAPVLGDYEQYFGPGTRLTVT.

This rearrangement joins TRBV5-6 to TRBJ2-1; no reliable D call. The CDR3 is made up of 11 amino acids. Per the germline V gene, CDR1 is SGHDT and CDR2 is YYEEEE. Trimming removed 5 bases at V and 5 bases at J, with 5 bases between. As DNA, the CDR3 is TGTGCCAGCAGTCTTCACAATGAGCAGTTCTTC. Residues: CASSLHNEQFF.

This clone was seen more than once but under ten times. The chain is built from TRBV5-4 and TRBJ2-1, with 8 bases lining up with TRBD2. The germline V gene encodes CDR1 SGHNT and CDR2 YYREEE (reference sequence). This CDR3 is built from 14 residues. V lost 7 bases, J lost 7 bases, and 10 bases stayed unmatched. The CDR3 is CASGRIAGRNEQFF. As DNA, the CDR3 is TGTGCCAGCGGTCGGATAGCGGGACGGAATGAGCAGTTCTTC.

The gene calls are TRBV6-1 and TRBJ1-4; D is unclear. The CDR3 totals 16 residues. The germline gives CDR1 MNHNS, CDR2 SASEGT. V lost 4 bases and J 5 bases, leaving 17 bases between the germline ends. The CDR3 here is CASSVRRDQLNEKLFF. The CDR3 bases are TGTGCCAGCAGTGTTCGAAGAGATCAGCTAAATGAAAAACTGTTTTTT.

The chain has TRBV4-1 and TRBJ1-1; D is ambiguous. The CDR3 is 12 amino acids. The ends were cut back, 0 bases at V and 5 bases at J, with 4 bases in the middle. The germline V gene encodes CDR1 MGHRA and CDR2 YSYEKL. Here the CDR3 reads CASSQDETEAFF. CDR3 nucleotide sequence: TGCGCCAGCAGCCAAGATGAAACTGAAGCTTTCTTT.